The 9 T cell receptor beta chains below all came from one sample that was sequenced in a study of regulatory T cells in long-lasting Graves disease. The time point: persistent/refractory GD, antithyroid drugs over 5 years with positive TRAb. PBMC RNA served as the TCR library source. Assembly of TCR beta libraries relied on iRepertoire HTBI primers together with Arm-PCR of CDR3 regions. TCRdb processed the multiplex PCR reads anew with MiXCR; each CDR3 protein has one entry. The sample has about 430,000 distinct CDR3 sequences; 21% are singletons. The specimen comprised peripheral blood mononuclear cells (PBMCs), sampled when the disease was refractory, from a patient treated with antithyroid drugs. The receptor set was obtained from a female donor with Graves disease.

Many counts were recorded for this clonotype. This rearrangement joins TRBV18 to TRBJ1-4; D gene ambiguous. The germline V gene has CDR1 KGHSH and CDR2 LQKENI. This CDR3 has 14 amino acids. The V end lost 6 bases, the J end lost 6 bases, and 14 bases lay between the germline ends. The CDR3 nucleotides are TGTGCCAGCTCTGACCTGGTGGTTCATGAAAAACTGTTTTTT. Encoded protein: CASSDLVVHEKLFF.

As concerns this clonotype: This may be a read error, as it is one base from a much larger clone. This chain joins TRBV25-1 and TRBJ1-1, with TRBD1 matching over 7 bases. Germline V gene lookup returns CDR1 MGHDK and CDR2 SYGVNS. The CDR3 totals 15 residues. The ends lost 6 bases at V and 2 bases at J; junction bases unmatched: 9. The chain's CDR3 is CASRVTGQINTEAFF. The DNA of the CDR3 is TGTGCCAGCAGGGTTACGGGACAGATAAACACTGAAGCTTTCTTT.

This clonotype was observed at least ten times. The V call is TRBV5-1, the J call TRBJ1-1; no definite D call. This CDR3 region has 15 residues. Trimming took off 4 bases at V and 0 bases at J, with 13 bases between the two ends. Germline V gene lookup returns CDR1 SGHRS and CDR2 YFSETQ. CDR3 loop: CASSGRGGMNTEAFF. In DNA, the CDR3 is TGCGCCAGCAGCGGACGAGGAGGTATGAACACTGAAGCTTTCTTT.

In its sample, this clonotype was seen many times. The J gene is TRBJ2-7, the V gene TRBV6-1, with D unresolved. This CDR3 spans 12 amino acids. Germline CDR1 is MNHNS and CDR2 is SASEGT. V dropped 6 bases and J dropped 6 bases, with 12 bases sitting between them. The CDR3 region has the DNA TGTGCCAGCAGGATGGCCTGGGGCGAGCAGTACTTC. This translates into CASRMAWGEQYF.

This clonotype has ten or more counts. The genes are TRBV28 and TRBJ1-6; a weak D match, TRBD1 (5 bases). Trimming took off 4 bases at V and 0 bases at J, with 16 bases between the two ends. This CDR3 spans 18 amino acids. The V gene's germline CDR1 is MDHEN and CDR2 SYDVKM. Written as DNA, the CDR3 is TGTGCCAGCAGTTCGGTGGGACGTTTGAACTCCTATAATTCACCCCTCCACTTT. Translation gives CASSSVGRLNSYNSPLHF.

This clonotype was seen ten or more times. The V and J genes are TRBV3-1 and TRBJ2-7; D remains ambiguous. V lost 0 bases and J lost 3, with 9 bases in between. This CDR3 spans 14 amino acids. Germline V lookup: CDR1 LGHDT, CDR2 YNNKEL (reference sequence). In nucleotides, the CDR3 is TGTGCCAGCAGCCAAGAAGTTAACAGCTACGAGCAGTACTTC. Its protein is CASSQEVNSYEQYF.

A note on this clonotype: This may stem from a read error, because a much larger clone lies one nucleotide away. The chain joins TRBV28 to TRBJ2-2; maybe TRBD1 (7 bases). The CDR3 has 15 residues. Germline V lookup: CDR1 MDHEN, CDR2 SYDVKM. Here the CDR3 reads CASSFLLRGTGGLFF. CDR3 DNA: TGTGCCAGCAGTTTTCTCCTCAGGGGGACCGGGGGGCTGTTTTTT.

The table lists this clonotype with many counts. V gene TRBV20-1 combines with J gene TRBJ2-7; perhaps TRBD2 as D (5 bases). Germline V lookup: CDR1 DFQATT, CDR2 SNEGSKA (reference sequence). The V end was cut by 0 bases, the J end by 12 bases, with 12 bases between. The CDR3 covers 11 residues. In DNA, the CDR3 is TGCAGTGCTAGAGATCCGGGAATCTGGTACTTC. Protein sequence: CSARDPGIWYF.

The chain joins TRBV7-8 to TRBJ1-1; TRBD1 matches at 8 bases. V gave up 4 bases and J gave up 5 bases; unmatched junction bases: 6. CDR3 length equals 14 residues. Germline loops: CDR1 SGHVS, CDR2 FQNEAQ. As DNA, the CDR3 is TGTGCCAGCAGCTCCCAGGGGGCGAGGACTGAAGCTTTCTTT. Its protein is CASSSQGARTEAFF.